This is a list of T cell receptor beta chains from one sample in a study of graft-versus-host responses after intestinal transplantation. Sequenced by immunoSEQ multiplex PCR; TCRdb stores in-frame clones only, minus some. This sample carries about 90,000 clones, roughly 92% of them seen once, and the ten largest clones take approximately 0.3%. These TCRs' antigens remain unknown. The material sequenced was unstimulated CD4+ T cells sorted from spleen or lymph node cells, taken before intestinal transplant. These receptors were collected from a human donor who received an intestinal transplant. The CDR3 runs from the conserved cysteine through the conserved F or W. A D gene is named only where the DNA matches it firmly. Some rows mark clone size as missing; the rest say once, few, many or name a class of expanded clone.

TRBD1	TRBV7-9	TRBJ2-2	once	TGTGCCAGCAGCGCCCGACAGGGTGGTTTCACCGGGGAGCTGTTTTTT	CASSARQGGFTGELFF
NA	TRBV28	TRBJ1-1	NA	TGTGCCAGCAGTTTAGGGATGAGGGACACTGAAGCTTTCTTT	CASSLGMRDTEAFF
NA	TRBV6-5	TRBJ2-5	NA	TGTGCCAGCAGCCCGCGACGGGAGACCCAGTACTTC	CASSPRRETQYF
TRBD1	TRBV6-5	TRBJ1-3	NA	TGTGCCAGCACCCACAGGGGCCAGGGCGAGAACACCATATATTTT	CASTHRGQGENTIYF
TRBD2	TRBV19	TRBJ2-1	NA	TGTGCCAGTAGTATAGTAGGCGGGAGTGGGAATGAGCAGTTCTTC	CASSIVGGSGNEQFF
NA	TRBV30	TRBJ1-2	NA	TGTGCCTGGAACGCACAAAGGGGTGGCGGCTATGGCTACACCTTC	CAWNAQRGGGYGYTF
NA	TRBV5-1	TRBJ2-3	NA	TGCGCCAGCAGCTTGGAAGACAGACGCACAGATACGCAGTATTTT	CASSLEDRRTDTQYF
NA	TRBV19	TRBJ1-6	NA	TGTGCCAGTATCGAGTCCTTAGGCCGTTCACCCCTCCACTTT	CASIESLGRSPLHF
TRBD2	TRBV27	TRBJ2-3	once	TGTGCCAGCAGTTTTCTTACTAGCGGGAGGGCCCCAGATACGCAGTATTTT	CASSFLTSGRAPDTQYF
TRBD1	TRBV28	TRBJ1-2	NA	TGTGCCAGCAGTTTATCAGGGGGCGAATTCTCTATTGGCTACACCTTC	CASSLSGGEFSIGYTF
NA	TRBV6-5	TRBJ1-5	NA	TGTGCCAGCAGTAAACAGGGAAACAATCAGCCCCAGCATTTT	CASSKQGNNQPQHF
NA	TRBV19	TRBJ2-1	NA	TGTGCCAGTAGTATAGATTCGGGGGAGAGGTACAATGAGCAGTTCTTC	CASSIDSGERYNEQFF
TRBD2	TRBV5-6	TRBJ2-7	NA	TGTGCCAGCAGCTTAGCCGCTGTGGGCGGGAGGGCCTACGAGCAGTACTTC	CASSLAAVGGRAYEQYF
TRBD1	TRBV5-1	TRBJ2-7	NA	TGCGCCAGCAGCTTAGGACAGGTCTCCTACGAGCAGTACTTC	CASSLGQVSYEQYF
NA	TRBV10-3	TRBJ2-3	NA	TGTGCCATCAGTGACTTCGAGGGGGGAGAGAGCACAGATACGCAGTATTTT	CAISDFEGGESTDTQYF
NA	TRBV19	TRBJ1-5	NA	TGTGCCAGTAGCACTCCCCGAGGGCAGAATGGCAATCAGCCCCAGCATTTT	CASSTPRGQNGNQPQHF
TRBD2	TRBV9	TRBJ2-1	NA	TGTGCCAGCAGCGGTAGAGCGGGAGCCAACAATGAGCAGTTCTTC	CASSGRAGANNEQFF
NA	TRBV7-9	TRBJ2-7	NA	TGTGCCAGCAGCTTAGGGAACGTGGCAGTTTACGAGCAGTACTTC	CASSLGNVAVYEQYF
TRBD2	TRBV7-9	TRBJ2-7	once	TGTGCCAGCAGCTTCCTAGCGGGAGAGTACGAGCAGTACTTC	CASSFLAGEYEQYF
TRBD2	TRBV27	TRBJ2-1	NA	TGTGCCAGCAGGAGACTAGCGGGAGGCTTAGTATATGAGCAGTTCTTC	CASRRLAGGLVYEQFF
TRBD1	TRBV28	TRBJ1-4	NA	TGTGCCAGCAGTCCCCGGACAGGGACTAATGAAAAACTGTTTTTT	CASSPRTGTNEKLFF
NA	TRBV28	TRBJ2-2	NA	TGTGCCAGCAGTCCCCATGGATTCGGAACTAACACCGGGGAGCTGTTTTTT	CASSPHGFGTNTGELFF